What follows are 28 T cell receptor beta chains derived from one specimen sequenced in a study of T cells and Merkel cell carcinoma outcomes (dated by TCRdb to 2019 to 2021). The library was prepared using the immunoSEQ multiplex PCR assay. TCRdb re-hosts the immuneACCESS table, in-frame sequences only. Its copies lack some clones; in the studies checked, an unresolved V gene accounts for under half of them, and the cause for the rest is not known. The sample records fewer than 20,000 clones, roughly 81% of which are singletons. The top ten clones comprise around 10% of the sample. Sequenced material: tumor tissue from Merkel cell carcinoma. All receptors derive from a human donor with Merkel cell carcinoma.

This clone was counted a single time. V usage is TRBV4-2 and J usage is TRBJ2-5, with D unclear. CDR1 is LGHNA and CDR2 is YNFKEQ in the germline V gene. The CDR3 is made up of 14 amino acids. Deletions cut 0 bases from V and 2 bases from J, with 7 bases between. CDR3 sequence (DNA): TGTGCCAGCAGCCAAGAATTAAAACAAGAGACCCAGTACTTC. Its translation is CASSQELKQETQYF.

V usage is TRBV28 and J usage is TRBJ2-3; D is unresolved. The length of the CDR3 is 16 residues. V was cut by 3 bases and J by 4 bases, with 17 bases left in between. CDR1 and CDR2 from the germline V gene are MDHEN and SYDVKM. CDR3 coding DNA: TGTGCCAGCAGTTTTGTGTTTTCCGCGACGGCAGATACGCAGTATTTT. Protein sequence: CASSFVFSATADTQYF.

The CDR3 sequence is CASSHSGANVLTF. The DNA of the CDR3 is TGTGCCAGCAGCCACTCTGGGGCCAACGTCCTGACTTTC. This chain links TRBV27 with TRBJ2-6; D gene ambiguous. Per the germline V gene, CDR1 is MNHEY and CDR2 is SMNVEV (reference sequence). The CDR3 has 13 residues. Trimming took 6 bases from V and 0 from J, leaving 3 bases between them.

The chain couples TRBV4-1 to TRBJ1-1; 7 bases agree with TRBD1. The CDR3 has 14 amino acids. Looked up from germline, CDR1 is MGHRA and CDR2 is YSYEKL. With 8 bases clipped from V and 4 bases from J, the junction kept 10 bases outside the gene matches. The CDR3 is CASRVEQGITEAFF. In nucleotides, the CDR3 is TGCGCCAGCCGGGTAGAACAGGGGATCACTGAAGCTTTCTTT.

The chain links TRBV19 to TRBJ2-2; maybe TRBD2 (5 bases). The CDR3 runs 14 residues. Germline lookup yields CDR1 LNHDA and CDR2 SQIVND (reference sequence). Deletions cut 4 bases from V and 0 bases from J, with 6 bases between. CDR3 sequence: CASSTGSNTGELFF. CDR3 nucleotide sequence: TGTGCCAGTAGTACGGGATCGAACACCGGGGAGCTGTTTTTT.

The genes are TRBV6-1 and TRBJ1-1; D not resolved. V gave up 6 bases and J gave up 1 base, with 9 bases separating them. CDR1 is MNHNS and CDR2 is SASEGT in the germline V gene. The CDR3 runs 13 residues. CDR3 protein: CASRPDGNTEAFF. DNA for the CDR3: TGTGCCAGCAGGCCGGACGGGAACACTGAAGCTTTCTTT.

The chain is built from TRBV19 and TRBJ2-5, with TRBD1 matching 11 bases. This CDR3 spans 18 amino acids. CDR1 and CDR2 from the germline V gene are LNHDA and SQIVND (reference sequence). Trimming cost V 4 bases and J 4 bases; bases outside gene matches: 14. The DNA for the CDR3 is TGTGCCAGTAGTACTGGGACAGGGGGTGGCCGAGGCCGAGAGACCCAGTACTTC. It yields the protein CASSTGTGGGRGRETQYF. The full variable domain, completed using reference TRBV19 and TRBJ2-5, is DGGITQSPKYLFRKEGQNVTLSCEQNLNHDAMYWYRQDPGQGLRLIYYSQIVNDFQKGDIAEGYSVSREKKESFPLTVTSAQKNPTAFYLCASSTGTGGGRGRETQYFGPGTRLLVL.

The chain has TRBV28 and TRBJ1-1, with D unclear. The length of the CDR3 is 16 residues. In germline, CDR1 is MDHEN, CDR2 SYDVKM. Trimming took 8 bases from V and 1 from J, leaving 20 bases between them. The DNA of the CDR3 is TGTGCCAGCCCAATAGGACTTCCAACTACGAACACTGAAGCTTTCTTT. Translating gives CASPIGLPTTNTEAFF.

The V call is TRBV11-1, the J call TRBJ2-7; the D is unclear. The CDR3 covers 13 residues. Germline CDR1 and CDR2: SGHAT and FQDESV (reference sequence). The V and J ends lost 0 bases and 3 bases respectively, with 6 bases between them. CDR3 DNA sequence: TGTGCCAGCAGCTTAGCAGGTCGCTACGAGCAGTACTTC. The encoded protein is CASSLAGRYEQYF. The full variable domain, its missing parts supplied by reference TRBV11-1 and TRBJ2-7, is EAEVAQSPRYKITEKSQAVAFWCDPISGHATLYWYRQILGQGPELLVQFQDESVVDDSQLPKDRFSAERLKGVDSTLKIQPAELGDSAMYLCASSLAGRYEQYFGPGTRLTVT.

The chain uses TRBV5-1 and TRBJ1-1; possibly TRBD1 for D (6 bases). V lost 0 bases and J lost 5, with 17 bases in between. The germline V gene encodes CDR1 SGHRS and CDR2 YFSETQ. The CDR3 loop spans 16 amino acids. As DNA, the CDR3 is TGCGCCAGCAGCTTGGCGGAGGGGAGGGGGAGGACTGAAGCTTTCTTT. It codes for CASSLAEGRGRTEAFF.

This clone was observed a handful of times. This chain joins TRBV19 and TRBJ2-1; a weak D match, TRBD2 (5 bases). The CDR3 sequence is 14 residues long. Germline loops: CDR1 LNHDA, CDR2 SQIVND (reference sequence). The V end lost 6 bases, the J end lost 3 bases, and 12 bases lay between the germline ends. Written as DNA, the CDR3 is TGTGCCAGTAGGGGCGGGTCCGACTACAATGAGCAGTTCTTC. Its protein product is CASRGGSDYNEQFF.

The chain combines TRBV30 with TRBJ2-3; 13 bases fit TRBD2. Trimming cost V 1 base and J 2 bases; bases outside gene matches: 6. Looked up from germline, CDR1 is GTSNPN and CDR2 is SVGIG (reference sequence). This CDR3 has 17 residues. Written as DNA, the CDR3 is TGTGCCTGGAGTGCTCCGGGACTAGCGGGAATCACAGATACGCAGTATTTT. Translated, it gives CAWSAPGLAGITDTQYF.

This chain uses TRBV5-1 with TRBJ1-1, with 8 positions matching TRBD1. CDR1 is SGHRS, CDR2 YFSETQ, per germline. J gave up 1 base and V 4 bases, and 3 bases lay outside the gene matches. The CDR3 consists of 14 residues. CDR3 protein: CASSETGANTEAFF. CDR3 DNA: TGCGCCAGCAGCGAGACAGGGGCGAACACTGAAGCTTTCTTT.

The chain has TRBV7-9 and TRBJ1-1; TRBD1 might be the D (6 bases). Germline CDR1 is SEHNR and CDR2 is FQNEAQ (reference sequence). The CDR3 loop spans 14 amino acids. The ends were cut back, 5 bases at V and 2 bases at J, with 12 bases in the middle. DNA of the CDR3: TGTGCCAGCAGCGCAGGACAGACTAACACTGAAGCTTTCTTT. Amino acid sequence: CASSAGQTNTEAFF.

The chain recombines TRBV30 with TRBJ1-4; D uncertain. This CDR3 comprises 13 residues. Germline CDR1 reads GTSNPN; CDR2 reads SVGIG (reference sequence). V gave up 0 bases and J gave up 5 bases, with 7 bases separating them. The CDR3 sequence: CAWSVSLNEKLFF. As DNA, the CDR3 is TGTGCCTGGAGTGTTTCCCTGAATGAAAAACTGTTTTTT.

In its sample, this clone was seen a few times. The chain is built from TRBV5-1 and TRBJ2-1, with 7 bases identical to TRBD1. Losses at the gene ends were 2 bases for V and 4 bases for J; bases not matched to a gene: 6. This CDR3 is 15 amino acids long. The germline V gene encodes CDR1 SGHRS and CDR2 YFSETQ. The CDR3 loop is CASSFSGTVYNEQFF. In DNA, the CDR3 is TGCGCCAGCAGCTTTTCCGGGACAGTGTACAATGAGCAGTTCTTC.

In its sample, this clone was seen once. The chain combines TRBV5-6 with TRBJ1-1, with TRBD1 identical over 9 bases. This CDR3 spans 15 amino acids. The germline gives CDR1 SGHDT, CDR2 YYEEEE. Germline trimming cut 3 bases from V and 1 base from J; bases unmatched to any gene: 4. CDR3 sequence reads: CASSYTGGGNTEAFF. CDR3 nucleotide sequence: TGTGCCAGCAGCTACACAGGGGGCGGGAACACTGAAGCTTTCTTT.

This clone was found a few times. The chain couples TRBV29-1 to TRBJ1-1, with 10 positions matching TRBD1. Germline V gene data show CDR1 as SQVTM and CDR2 as ANQGSEA. The ends lost 3 bases at V and 5 bases at J; junction bases unmatched: 12. There are 16 residues in the CDR3. The CDR3 protein is CSVDGVTGGVGTEAFF. The CDR3 DNA follows: TGCAGCGTTGATGGGGTGACAGGGGGCGTGGGAACTGAAGCTTTCTTT.

The rearrangement joins TRBV7-2 to TRBJ2-5; D might be TRBD2 (5 bases). The germline V gene has CDR1 SGHTA and CDR2 FQGNSA. V lost 4 bases to trimming and J lost 9 bases, with 9 bases between them. The CDR3 extends over 11 amino acids. CDR3 sequence: CASSWEWAQYF. The CDR3 DNA sequence: TGTGCCAGCAGCTGGGAGTGGGCCCAGTACTTC.

This CDR3 is CASSQGPDYEQYF. CDR3 nucleotides: TGCGCCAGCAGCCAAGGCCCCGACTACGAGCAGTACTTC. The J gene is TRBJ2-7, the V gene TRBV4-1, with D unresolved. Germline lookup yields CDR1 MGHRA and CDR2 YSYEKL. Trimming removed 1 base from V and 3 bases from J, with 7 bases in between. CDR3 length: 13 residues.

The chain is built from TRBV5-1 and TRBJ2-2; possibly TRBD2 for D (6 bases). This CDR3 spans 14 amino acids. The germline V and J ends were trimmed by 6 bases and 5 bases, with 14 bases remaining between them. The germline gives CDR1 SGHRS, CDR2 YFSETQ. CDR3 bases: TGCGCCAGCACCCCGGGGGTGGGGACCGGGGAGCTGTTTTTT. Amino acid sequence: CASTPGVGTGELFF.

The genes are TRBV9 and TRBJ1-1; no definite D call. Trimming pared 0 bases from V and 4 bases from J, leaving 10 bases between. The CDR3 is made up of 14 amino acids. Germline loops: CDR1 SGDLS, CDR2 YYNGEE. The CDR3 DNA sequence: TGTGCCAGCAGCGTAGAGGATAAGGGCACTGAAGCTTTCTTT. Translated, it gives CASSVEDKGTEAFF.

This clone was recorded once. The rearrangement uses TRBV19 and TRBJ1-5; D possibly corresponds to TRBD1 (6 bases). The CDR3 length is 13 residues. Germline CDR1 LNHDA, CDR2 SQIVND (reference sequence). Trimming stripped 5 bases from V and 7 bases from J, with 12 bases between. CDR3 loop: CASSPGGRQPQHF. CDR3 bases: TGTGCCAGTAGTCCGGGGGGCCGCCAGCCCCAGCATTTT.

The rearrangement uses TRBV29-1 and TRBJ1-1; possibly TRBD1 for D (6 bases). V was cut by 4 bases and J by 6 bases, with 12 bases left in between. Germline CDR1 is SQVTM and CDR2 is ANQGSEA. The CDR3 is made up of 12 amino acids. CDR3 in amino acids: CSVAWGAAEAFF. CDR3 nucleotide sequence: TGCAGCGTTGCGTGGGGGGCTGCTGAAGCTTTCTTT.

The rearrangement joins TRBV4-1 to TRBJ1-4; 9 nucleotides match TRBD1. The CDR3 totals 16 residues. V shed 2 bases, J shed 3 bases, and the junction held 4 bases outside the gene matches. Germline loops: CDR1 MGHRA, CDR2 YSYEKL. The CDR3 DNA is TGCGCCAGCAGCCAACCGGGACAGGGTCCTAATGAAAAACTGTTTTTT. This gives the protein CASSQPGQGPNEKLFF.

The V call is TRBV9, the J call TRBJ2-7, with D maybe TRBD1 (6 bases). Germline V gene sequence: CDR1 SGDLS, CDR2 YYNGEE. Trimming took 3 bases from V and 5 from J, leaving 15 bases between them. The CDR3 extends over 14 amino acids. The CDR3 reads CASSATGHRDEQYF. The DNA of the CDR3 is TGTGCCAGCAGCGCCACAGGGCATCGCGACGAGCAGTACTTC.

This clone occurred once. The rearrangement links TRBV4-1 to TRBJ2-1; D remains unclear. V was cut by 6 bases and J by 7 bases, with 10 bases left in between. Germline V lookup: CDR1 MGHRA, CDR2 YSYEKL. The CDR3 length is 12 residues. The chain's CDR3 is CASRSLLNEQFF. The CDR3 coding sequence is TGCGCCAGCAGATCCCTTTTGAATGAGCAGTTCTTC.

The chain joins TRBV13 to TRBJ2-7; D gene ambiguous. V lost 5 bases, J lost 4 bases, and 6 bases lay in between. This CDR3 has 11 amino acids. CDR1 and CDR2 (germline): PRHDT, FYEKMQ (reference sequence). The CDR3 bases are TGTGCCAGCAGCCAAAATTACGAGCAGTACTTC. Translated, it gives CASSQNYEQYF.